The entry below describes one T cell receptor (beta chain). This specimen comes from a study of blood T cell repertoires in COVID-19. Study context: From the United States, Italy and Spain came samples of acute and convalescent COVID-19.

CDR3 length: 17 amino acids. The junction had 11 bases not matched to a gene; V was cut back by 3 bases and J by 4 bases. Germline V lookup: CDR1 LNHDA, CDR2 SQIVND (reference sequence). The data were produced by immunoSEQ multiplex PCR, yet TCRdb's version contains in-frame clones alone and is incomplete. The data contain a few hundred thousand clones, around 85% of them seen just once; the ten biggest clones take up approximately 4.2%. The receptor's source is a woman aged 30 to 39 who had recovered from COVID-19. Sequencing was carried out using PBMCs or T cells enriched from blood (not recorded which). The chain has TRBV19 and TRBJ1-2; 10 bases line up with TRBD1. CDR3 in DNA: TGTGCCAGTAGTATTATCGGCGGGACAGGGGCCCCCTATGGCTACACCTTC. Translating it yields CASSIIGGTGAPYGYTF.